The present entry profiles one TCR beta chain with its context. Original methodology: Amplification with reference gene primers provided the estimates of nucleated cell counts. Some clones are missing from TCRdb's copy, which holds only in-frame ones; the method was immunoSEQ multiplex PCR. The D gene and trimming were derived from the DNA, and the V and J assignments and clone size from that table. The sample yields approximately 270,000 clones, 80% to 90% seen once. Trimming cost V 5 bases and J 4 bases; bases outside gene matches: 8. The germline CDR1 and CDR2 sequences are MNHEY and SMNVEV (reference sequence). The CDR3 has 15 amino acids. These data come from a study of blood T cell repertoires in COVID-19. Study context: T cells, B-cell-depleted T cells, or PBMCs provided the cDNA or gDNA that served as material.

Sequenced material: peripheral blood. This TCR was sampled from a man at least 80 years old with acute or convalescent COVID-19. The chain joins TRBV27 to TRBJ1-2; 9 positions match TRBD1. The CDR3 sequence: CASSPRQGGVYGYTF. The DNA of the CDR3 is TGTGCCAGCAGTCCGCGACAGGGGGGAGTCTATGGCTACACCTTC.